These T cell receptor beta chains were read from a single sample in a study of control samples from healthy donors and cancer patients. Measured with immunoSEQ multiplex PCR; TCRdb has only the in-frame clones, and not every one. The profile shows approximately 110,000 clones, approximately 89% of them singletons. The sample was blood. The receptors shown here come from a woman aged 18-29 years in good health. The CDR3 runs from the conserved cysteine through the conserved F or W. The order of the fields is V gene, clone size, D gene, J gene, CDR3 DNA, CDR3 protein. The D gene is left open where the match is weak. Clone size is given for some rows only: seen once, a few or many times, or a class if the clone is expanded.

V gene: TRBV28
clone size: NA
D gene: NA
J gene: TRBJ1-2
CDR3 DNA: TGTGCCAGCGTCGGGTCGGACAGAACCTATGGCTACACCTTC
CDR3 protein: CASVGSDRTYGYTF

V gene: TRBV10-2
clone size: NA
D gene: NA
J gene: TRBJ2-5
CDR3 DNA: TGCGCCAGCAGTGAGGGACTACCACAAGAGACCCAGTACTTC
CDR3 protein: CASSEGLPQETQYF

V gene: TRBV3-1/TRBV3-2
clone size: NA
D gene: NA
J gene: TRBJ2-5
CDR3 DNA: TGTGCCAGCAGCCAAGAAACGGGAGAGACCCAGTACTTC
CDR3 protein: CASSQETGETQYF

V gene: TRBV7-2
clone size: NA
D gene: TRBD2
J gene: TRBJ2-7
CDR3 DNA: TGTGCCAGCAGCTCCAAACTAGCGGGTCTCTACGAGCAGTACTTC
CDR3 protein: CASSSKLAGLYEQYF

V gene: TRBV28
clone size: NA
D gene: NA
J gene: TRBJ2-7
CDR3 DNA: TGTGCCAGCAACCTCCAGGGGGGGTCCTACGAGCAGTACTTC
CDR3 protein: CASNLQGGSYEQYF

V gene: TRBV4-2
clone size: NA
D gene: NA
J gene: TRBJ2-1
CDR3 DNA: TGTGCCAGCAGCCCTAGGGGATCATTGGGCTACAATGAGCAGTTCTTC
CDR3 protein: CASSPRGSLGYNEQFF

V gene: TRBV9
clone size: NA
D gene: NA
J gene: TRBJ1-1
CDR3 DNA: TGTGCCAGCAGCGTAGTTACAGGGTTGAACACTGAAGCTTTCTTT
CDR3 protein: CASSVVTGLNTEAFF

V gene: TRBV10-2
clone size: NA
D gene: NA
J gene: TRBJ2-7
CDR3 DNA: TGCGCCAGCAGTGTCCGGACAGCTTACGAGCAGTACTTC
CDR3 protein: CASSVRTAYEQYF

V gene: TRBV7-2
clone size: NA
D gene: NA
J gene: TRBJ2-7
CDR3 DNA: TGTGCCAGCAGCGAGAGCTCCTACGAGCAGTACTTC
CDR3 protein: CASSESSYEQYF

V gene: TRBV18
clone size: NA
D gene: TRBD1
J gene: TRBJ1-5
CDR3 DNA: TGTGCCAGCTCACGGGCATCCGGACAGGTAAATCAGCCCCAGCATTTT
CDR3 protein: CASSRASGQVNQPQHF

V gene: TRBV5-1
clone size: NA
D gene: NA
J gene: TRBJ2-1
CDR3 DNA: TGCGCCAGCAGCTTGGGACAGATCTTCAATGAGCAGTTCTTC
CDR3 protein: CASSLGQIFNEQFF

V gene: TRBV24-1
clone size: NA
D gene: NA
J gene: TRBJ2-3
CDR3 DNA: TGTGCCACCAGTGATTTGCTTAATCCAAATACGCAGTATTTT
CDR3 protein: CATSDLLNPNTQYF

V gene: TRBV6-1
clone size: once
D gene: NA
J gene: TRBJ2-5
CDR3 DNA: TGTGCCAGCAGTGAAATGGGGGGCAAGGGGGCGGTGACCCAGTACTTC
CDR3 protein: CASSEMGGKGAVTQYF

V gene: TRBV30
clone size: NA
D gene: NA
J gene: TRBJ2-7
CDR3 DNA: TGTGCCTGGAGTGGTGGCGAGCAGTACTTC
CDR3 protein: CAWSGGEQYF

V gene: TRBV5-1
clone size: NA
D gene: NA
J gene: TRBJ2-7
CDR3 DNA: TGCGCCAGCAGCTTGGTGGCAGGGAATTTGAGGACTACCGAGCAGTACTTC
CDR3 protein: CASSLVAGNLRTTEQYF

V gene: TRBV30
clone size: few
D gene: NA
J gene: TRBJ1-2
CDR3 DNA: TGTGCCTGGAGCCGGATGAGGGGCTATGGCTACACCTTC
CDR3 protein: CAWSRMRGYGYTF

V gene: TRBV18
clone size: NA
D gene: NA
J gene: TRBJ1-3
CDR3 DNA: TGTGCCAGCTCCCCTCCTGGACCTGGAAACACCATATATTTT
CDR3 protein: CASSPPGPGNTIYF

V gene: TRBV28
clone size: once
D gene: NA
J gene: TRBJ2-3
CDR3 DNA: TGTGCCAGCAGTTTAGAACGACCCGGGGATACGCAGTATTTT
CDR3 protein: CASSLERPGDTQYF

V gene: TRBV25-1
clone size: NA
D gene: TRBD2
J gene: TRBJ2-5
CDR3 DNA: TGTGCCAGCAGAGGCGGGAGAAAGACCCAGTACTTC
CDR3 protein: CASRGGRKTQYF

V gene: TRBV5-1
clone size: NA
D gene: NA
J gene: TRBJ1-2
CDR3 DNA: TGCGCCAGCAGGCCCCCCGGGACGGAGTATGGCTACACCTTC
CDR3 protein: CASRPPGTEYGYTF

V gene: TRBV4-2
clone size: NA
D gene: TRBD1
J gene: TRBJ1-2
CDR3 DNA: TGTGCCAGCAGCCAAGAGATTGGGACAGGGGCTGGTGGCTACACCTTC
CDR3 protein: CASSQEIGTGAGGYTF

V gene: TRBV10-1
clone size: few
D gene: NA
J gene: TRBJ1-6
CDR3 DNA: TGCGCCAGCAGTGAAGGCAGGGGAGGGTCACCCCTCCACTTT
CDR3 protein: CASSEGRGGSPLHF

V gene: TRBV24-1
clone size: NA
D gene: NA
J gene: TRBJ2-3
CDR3 DNA: TGTGCCACCAGTGACCCCGGGACCCCAAGGGCAGATACGCAGTATTTT
CDR3 protein: CATSDPGTPRADTQYF

V gene: TRBV12-5
clone size: NA
D gene: TRBD1
J gene: TRBJ2-3
CDR3 DNA: TGTGCTAGTGGTTTGGAGGGGGCCCTGGCAGATACGCAGTATTTT
CDR3 protein: CASGLEGALADTQYF

V gene: TRBV4-3
clone size: NA
D gene: TRBD1
J gene: TRBJ1-1
CDR3 DNA: TGCGCCAGCAGCCAAGATCTTTCGACAGGGGAGGACACTGAAGCTTTCTTT
CDR3 protein: CASSQDLSTGEDTEAFF

V gene: TRBV3-1/TRBV3-2
clone size: NA
D gene: NA
J gene: TRBJ1-4
CDR3 DNA: TGTGCCAGCAGCCCGCTCGTCAGGCAGGGGAATGAAAAACTGTTTTTT
CDR3 protein: CASSPLVRQGNEKLFF

V gene: TRBV6-5
clone size: NA
D gene: NA
J gene: TRBJ1-1
CDR3 DNA: TGTGCCAGCCAGGGGTGGGACACTGAAGCTTTCTTT
CDR3 protein: CASQGWDTEAFF

V gene: TRBV24-1
clone size: NA
D gene: NA
J gene: TRBJ2-2
CDR3 DNA: TGTGCCACCCATGGAGGGGTCGGGGAGCTGTTTTTT
CDR3 protein: CATHGGVGELFF

V gene: TRBV5-4
clone size: NA
D gene: TRBD1
J gene: TRBJ2-1
CDR3 DNA: TGTGCCAGCAGCAAGGACAGGGGGTTCGGTGAGCAGTTCTTC
CDR3 protein: CASSKDRGFGEQFF

V gene: TRBV6-2/TRBV6-3
clone size: few
D gene: NA
J gene: TRBJ2-7
CDR3 DNA: TGTGCCAGCAGTTACGCAGACAACTACGAGCAGTACTTC
CDR3 protein: CASSYADNYEQYF

V gene: TRBV28
clone size: NA
D gene: NA
J gene: TRBJ2-7
CDR3 DNA: TGTGCCAGCAGTTTCGGGGGAAGGGACGAGCAGTACTTC
CDR3 protein: CASSFGGRDEQYF

V gene: TRBV28
clone size: NA
D gene: NA
J gene: TRBJ2-3
CDR3 DNA: TGTGCCAGCAGTTTCTGGGGGGATACGCAGTATTTT
CDR3 protein: CASSFWGDTQYF

V gene: TRBV4-3
clone size: once
D gene: NA
J gene: TRBJ1-3
CDR3 DNA: TGCGCCAGCAGCCAAGATAAGGGGGCTGGAAACACCATATATTTT
CDR3 protein: CASSQDKGAGNTIYF

V gene: TRBV4-3
clone size: NA
D gene: NA
J gene: TRBJ2-7
CDR3 DNA: TGCGCCAGCAGCCAAGAAAGCCCCTCACAGGGCTCCTACGAGCAGTACTTC
CDR3 protein: CASSQESPSQGSYEQYF

V gene: TRBV10-2
clone size: NA
D gene: NA
J gene: TRBJ1-6
CDR3 DNA: TGCGCCAGCAATGACCGGGGCTCCTATAATTCACCCCTCCACTTT
CDR3 protein: CASNDRGSYNSPLHF

V gene: TRBV7-9
clone size: NA
D gene: TRBD1
J gene: TRBJ1-1
CDR3 DNA: TGTGCCAGCAGCTTAGGACAGGGGTCCGATGAAGCTTTCTTT
CDR3 protein: CASSLGQGSDEAFF

V gene: TRBV20-1
clone size: once
D gene: NA
J gene: TRBJ1-1
CDR3 DNA: TGCAGTGCTAGTACGAACACTGAAGCTTTCTTT
CDR3 protein: CSASTNTEAFF

V gene: TRBV7-9
clone size: NA
D gene: NA
J gene: TRBJ1-1
CDR3 DNA: TGTGCCAGCAGCTTAAAGGGTCCTGAAGCTTTCTTT
CDR3 protein: CASSLKGPEAFF

V gene: TRBV5-6
clone size: NA
D gene: TRBD1
J gene: TRBJ2-2
CDR3 DNA: TGTGCCAGCAGCTTACTGACAGGGAGGAACACCGGGGAGCTGTTTTTT
CDR3 protein: CASSLLTGRNTGELFF

V gene: TRBV7-8
clone size: NA
D gene: NA
J gene: TRBJ1-1
CDR3 DNA: TGTGCCAGCAGCTTAAATCGGGTCTCCTTTTTGAACACTGAAGCTTTCTTT
CDR3 protein: CASSLNRVSFLNTEAFF

V gene: TRBV2
clone size: once
D gene: NA
J gene: TRBJ2-7
CDR3 DNA: TGTGCCAGCAGTAATACGGACCGGGGAATGGGGGAGCAGTACTTC
CDR3 protein: CASSNTDRGMGEQYF

V gene: TRBV28
clone size: NA
D gene: NA
J gene: TRBJ2-1
CDR3 DNA: TGTGCCAGCAGTTTCGGGCAGGCAAGAATCTACAATGAGCAGTTCTTC
CDR3 protein: CASSFGQARIYNEQFF

V gene: TRBV27
clone size: NA
D gene: NA
J gene: TRBJ1-2
CDR3 DNA: TGTGCCAGCAGTTTAAAGGCGACTCTGGGCTATGGCTACACCTTC
CDR3 protein: CASSLKATLGYGYTF

V gene: TRBV10-3
clone size: NA
D gene: NA
J gene: TRBJ2-7
CDR3 DNA: TGTGCCATCAGTGGTCCCTACGAGCAGTACTTC
CDR3 protein: CAISGPYEQYF

V gene: TRBV5-6
clone size: NA
D gene: TRBD1
J gene: TRBJ1-5
CDR3 DNA: TGTGCCAGCAAAAGGACAGGGGGATCCCCCCGGGATCAGCCCCAGCATTTT
CDR3 protein: CASKRTGGSPRDQPQHF

V gene: TRBV4-3
clone size: once
D gene: NA
J gene: TRBJ1-2
CDR3 DNA: TGCGCCAGCAGCCAAGATTTCCCGGGTGTGGTTCGCGGCTACACCTTC
CDR3 protein: CASSQDFPGVVRGYTF

V gene: TRBV3-1/TRBV3-2
clone size: NA
D gene: TRBD2
J gene: TRBJ2-3
CDR3 DNA: TGTGCCAGCAGCGGGCGGGGGGGCGGCACAGATACGCAGTATTTT
CDR3 protein: CASSGRGGGTDTQYF

V gene: TRBV11-3
clone size: NA
D gene: NA
J gene: TRBJ2-3
CDR3 DNA: TGTGCCAGCAGCTTAGATTCTTCTAGCACAGATACGCAGTATTTT
CDR3 protein: CASSLDSSSTDTQYF

V gene: TRBV19
clone size: NA
D gene: NA
J gene: TRBJ1-1
CDR3 DNA: TGTGCCAGTAGTCCGGGCACTGAAGCTTTCTTT
CDR3 protein: CASSPGTEAFF

V gene: TRBV28
clone size: NA
D gene: TRBD1
J gene: TRBJ2-7
CDR3 DNA: TGTGCCAGCAGTTTTACAGGGACAGGGAAAAGTGAGCAGTACTTC
CDR3 protein: CASSFTGTGKSEQYF

V gene: TRBV7-6
clone size: NA
D gene: NA
J gene: TRBJ2-2
CDR3 DNA: TGTGCCAGCAGCTTAGTACAGCTCCAGAACACCGGGGAGCTGTTTTTT
CDR3 protein: CASSLVQLQNTGELFF

V gene: TRBV7-9
clone size: large
D gene: NA
J gene: TRBJ1-1
CDR3 DNA: TGTGCCAGCGTAGGGGAGGGGATCACGGACCTGAACACTGAAGCTTTCTTT
CDR3 protein: CASVGEGITDLNTEAFF

V gene: TRBV7-2
clone size: NA
D gene: TRBD1
J gene: TRBJ2-3
CDR3 DNA: TGTGCCAGCAGCTTACCGACAGGGGGAGATACGCAGTATTTT
CDR3 protein: CASSLPTGGDTQYF

V gene: TRBV7-8
clone size: NA
D gene: NA
J gene: TRBJ2-5
CDR3 DNA: TGTGCCAGCAGCTTACAGGGAACACTCCAAGAGACCCAGTACTTC
CDR3 protein: CASSLQGTLQETQYF

V gene: TRBV7-9
clone size: NA
D gene: TRBD2
J gene: TRBJ2-3
CDR3 DNA: TGTGCCAGCAGCCCAGGGACTAGCGGGAGGGCCACAGATACGCAGTATTTT
CDR3 protein: CASSPGTSGRATDTQYF

V gene: TRBV5-8
clone size: NA
D gene: TRBD1
J gene: TRBJ2-1
CDR3 DNA: TGTGCCAGCAGCTTGTCCAACAGGGGGTTCAATGAGCAGTTCTTC
CDR3 protein: CASSLSNRGFNEQFF

V gene: TRBV15
clone size: NA
D gene: NA
J gene: TRBJ2-5
CDR3 DNA: TGTGCCACCAGCAGAGAAAAGCTAGCCAGGGCTCAAGAGACCCAGTACTTC
CDR3 protein: CATSREKLARAQETQYF